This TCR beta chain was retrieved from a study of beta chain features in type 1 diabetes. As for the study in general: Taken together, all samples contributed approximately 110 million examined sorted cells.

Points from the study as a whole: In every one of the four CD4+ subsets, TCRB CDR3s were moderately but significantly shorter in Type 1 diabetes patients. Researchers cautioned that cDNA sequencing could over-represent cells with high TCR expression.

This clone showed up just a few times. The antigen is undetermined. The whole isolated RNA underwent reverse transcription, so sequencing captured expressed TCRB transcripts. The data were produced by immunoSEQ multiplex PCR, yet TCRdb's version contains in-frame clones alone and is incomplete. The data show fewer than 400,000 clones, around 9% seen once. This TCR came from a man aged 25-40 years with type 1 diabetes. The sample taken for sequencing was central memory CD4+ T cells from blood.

The CDR3 loop reads CSAGRPGTPGEQFF. As DNA, the CDR3 is TGCAGCGCGGGAAGACCGGGGACCCCGGGGGAGCAGTTCTTC. The chain combines TRBV29-1 with TRBJ2-1, with D possibly being TRBD1 or TRBD2 (5 bases each). Looked up from germline, CDR1 is SQVTM and CDR2 is ANQGSEA. CDR3 size: 14 residues. Trimming took off 7 bases at V and 10 bases at J, with 23 bases between the two ends.